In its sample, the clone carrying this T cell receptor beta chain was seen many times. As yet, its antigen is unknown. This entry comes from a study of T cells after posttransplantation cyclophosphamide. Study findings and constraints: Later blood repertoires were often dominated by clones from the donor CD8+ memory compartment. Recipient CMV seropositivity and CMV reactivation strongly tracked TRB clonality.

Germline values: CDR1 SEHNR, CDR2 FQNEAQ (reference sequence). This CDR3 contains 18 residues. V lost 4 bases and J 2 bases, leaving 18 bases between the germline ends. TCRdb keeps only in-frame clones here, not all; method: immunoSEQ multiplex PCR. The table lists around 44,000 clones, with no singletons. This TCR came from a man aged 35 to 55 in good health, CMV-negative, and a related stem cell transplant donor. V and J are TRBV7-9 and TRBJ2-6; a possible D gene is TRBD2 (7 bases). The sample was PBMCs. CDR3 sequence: CASSSPLGGATGANVLTF. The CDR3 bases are TGTGCCAGCAGCTCCCCTTTGGGGGGGGCCACTGGGGCCAACGTCCTGACTTTC.